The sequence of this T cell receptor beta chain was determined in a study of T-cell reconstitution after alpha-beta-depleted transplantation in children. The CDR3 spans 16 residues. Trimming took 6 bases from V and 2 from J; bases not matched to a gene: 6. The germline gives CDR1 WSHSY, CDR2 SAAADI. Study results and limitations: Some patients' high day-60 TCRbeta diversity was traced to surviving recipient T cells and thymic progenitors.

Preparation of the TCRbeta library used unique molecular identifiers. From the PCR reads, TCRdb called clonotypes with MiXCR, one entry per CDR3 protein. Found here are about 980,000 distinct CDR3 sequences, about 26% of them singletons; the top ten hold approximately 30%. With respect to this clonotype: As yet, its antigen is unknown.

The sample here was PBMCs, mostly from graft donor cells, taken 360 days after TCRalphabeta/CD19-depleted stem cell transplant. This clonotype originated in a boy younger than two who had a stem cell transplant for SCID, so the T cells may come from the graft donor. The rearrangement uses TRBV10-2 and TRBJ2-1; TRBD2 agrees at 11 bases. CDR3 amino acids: CASSGHSGGAYNEQFF. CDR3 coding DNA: TGCGCCAGCAGCGGACATAGCGGGGGGGCCTACAATGAGCAGTTCTTC.